The source of this T cell receptor (beta chain) is a study of blood T cell repertoires in COVID-19. Clinical history reported by participants formed the basis on which cohorts were assigned. This CDR3 region has 12 residues. The V end lost 3 bases, the J end lost 6 bases, and 9 bases lay between the germline ends. CDR1 is KGHSH, CDR2 LQKENI, per germline. This table comes from immunoSEQ multiplex PCR, and its TCRdb copy is limited to in-frame clones, with some not included. The profile shows a few hundred thousand clones, roughly nine tenths of them singletons. The sequence was obtained from a young man who had recovered from COVID-19. The sample was PBMCs or T cells enriched from blood (not recorded which). The gene calls are TRBV18 and TRBJ2-7; perhaps TRBD1 as D (6 bases). The DNA for the CDR3 is TGTGCCAGCTCACCTAACAGGGTCGAGCAGTACTTC. Encoded protein: CASSPNRVEQYF.